This T cell receptor beta chain was captured in a study of blood T cell repertoires in COVID-19. Study overall: Both acute and convalescent COVID-19 samples were obtained from the United States, Italy and Spain. Sources were T cells, B-cell-depleted T cells, or PBMCs; the material itself was cDNA or gDNA.

The germline CDR1 and CDR2 sequences are WNHNN and SYGVQD (reference sequence). The CDR3 is 14 amino acids. The V segment lost 6 bases and the J segment 4 bases; nucleotides outside the gene matches: 8. In the original processing: By means of reference gene primer amplification, nucleated cell counts were estimated. The repertoire was sequenced with immunoSEQ multiplex PCR; TCRdb's copy has only in-frame clones and lacks some. D and trimming come from the DNA, and the V and J calls and clone size come from that table. The sample shows approximately 22,000 clones, less than 75% of them seen only once.

Material for sequencing was peripheral blood. This TCR was sampled from a human donor in a cohort sampled during active or convalescent COVID-19. This chain uses TRBV10-1 with TRBJ1-2, with 7 bases aligning to TRBD1. CDR3 region: CASSPGGTAYGYTF. In DNA, the CDR3 is TGCGCCAGCAGCCCAGGAGGGACAGCCTATGGCTACACCTTC.